This entry features one T cell receptor (beta chain) sequence. Its antigen is still unknown. This sample is drawn from a study of shared clonotypes between healthy human individuals. Notes on the study in general: In several donors, around 5% of naive CD4 clonotypes appeared in common. It was the non-shared clonotypes that had lower generation probabilities than clonotypes shared by all four donors.

Using immunoSEQ multiplex PCR, the repertoire was profiled, and TCRdb retains in-frame clones only, with some absent. The sample includes around 1,900,000 clones, about 94% of them seen just once. Naive CD8 cells lacked CD45RO and underwent positive selection for CCR7, leaving out terminally differentiated effector memory CD45RA+ cells. Donors comprised only Caucasian adults living in Nashville, Tennessee. The TCR was taken from a man aged 18 to 30 in good health. Some clones in this sample may be carry-over from other donors' samples. Sequenced sample: naive CD8+ T cells from PBMCs.

CDR3 sequence: CASSPRTGWGTQYF. DNA for the CDR3: TGTGCCAGCAGCCCACGGACAGGGTGGGGGACCCAGTACTTC. The chain combines TRBV4-2 with TRBJ2-5; TRBD1 aligns across 8 bases. Germline assignment: CDR1 LGHNA and CDR2 YNFKEQ. With V trimmed by 4 bases and J by 7 bases, 8 bases remained unmatched. CDR3 length: 14 amino acids.